This paragraph reports one T cell receptor beta chain. The data were obtained in a study of human versus mouse CDR3 diversity and MHC coevolution. CDR3 size: 14 residues. V dropped 5 bases and J dropped 5 bases, with 15 bases sitting between them. From germline, CDR1 is SGHTA and CDR2 FQGTGA. Measured with immunoSEQ multiplex PCR; TCRdb has only the in-frame clones, and not every one. Of tens of thousands of clones listed, about 93% are singletons. The V and J genes are TRBV7-3 and TRBJ2-5; D is possibly TRBD2 (5 bases). Sequencing was done on a sample of naive CD4+ T cells from blood. The sample's subset: CD45RO-negative CD62L-positive naive CD4 T cells. The receptor's source is a person aged 55 to 69 in good health. In DNA, the CDR3 is TGTGCCAGCAGCCGTAACGGACTGGGGGAGACCCAGTACTTC. Protein product: CASSRNGLGETQYF.